These T cell receptor beta chains were read from a single sample in a study of blood T cell repertoires in COVID-19. Measured with immunoSEQ multiplex PCR; TCRdb has only the in-frame clones, and not every one. The sample consists of around 700,000 clones, around 90% of them appearing once. Sequenced input: peripheral blood. The origin of the receptors is a woman aged 18-29 years with acute or convalescent COVID-19. Each CDR3 is given with its conserved first and last residue. A D gene is named only where the DNA matches it firmly. Size values are once, few and many counts, or a class for expanded clones, and some rows have none.

V	size	D	J	DNA	CDR3
TRBV20-1	once	.	TRBJ1-2	TGCAGTGCTAGTATCCGACTGCATGGCTACACCTTC	CSASIRLHGYTF
TRBV18	.	.	TRBJ2-3	TGTGCCAGCTCACCAGGATCAGGAAGGGATACGCAGTATTTT	CASSPGSGRDTQYF
TRBV20-1	.	TRBD1	TRBJ2-1	TGCAGTGCTAGTGGGACAGGGAATGAGCAGTTCTTC	CSASGTGNEQFF
TRBV6-5	.	.	TRBJ1-3	TGTGCCAGCAGCCTACGGGTCCTATCCGCCATATATTTT	CASSLRVLSAIYF
TRBV7-2	.	TRBD2	TRBJ2-7	TGTGCCAGCAGCTTGGGACTACCGGCCTACGAGCAGTACTTC	CASSLGLPAYEQYF
TRBV19	.	.	TRBJ1-2	TGTGCCAGTAGTATAGACGGGAAAACAAGTGGCTACACCTTC	CASSIDGKTSGYTF
TRBV7-2	.	.	TRBJ2-1	TGTGCCAGCAGCCCACCGCGTCGGACAGTGCGTGAGCAGTTCTTC	CASSPPRRTVREQFF
TRBV6-6	.	.	TRBJ1-5	TGTGCCAGCAGTACCGACAGGCCCTCGGGGCCCCAGCATTTT	CASSTDRPSGPQHF
TRBV7-2	.	TRBD1	TRBJ2-7	TGTGCCAGCAGCTTATTGGCACAGGGGTTCCCCTACGAGCAGTACTTC	CASSLLAQGFPYEQYF
TRBV5-4	.	.	TRBJ1-2	TGTGCCAGCAGCTGGTCCCCACAGATCTATGGCTACACCTTC	CASSWSPQIYGYTF
TRBV2	.	TRBD1	TRBJ2-2	TGTGCCAGCAGCCGACAGGGTCACGACACCGGGGAGCTGTTTTTT	CASSRQGHDTGELFF
TRBV5-6	.	TRBD1	TRBJ1-2	TGTGCCAGCAGCTTGGTAAGGGGGCGATCCTATGGCTACACCTTC	CASSLVRGRSYGYTF
TRBV7-9	.	TRBD1	TRBJ1-1	TGTGCCAGCAGTTCGGACAGGGGGAACACTGAAGCTTTCTTT	CASSSDRGNTEAFF
TRBV29-1	.	.	TRBJ1-3	TGCAGCGTGAAGGAATCTACGGGATCTGGAAACACCATATATTTT	CSVKESTGSGNTIYF
TRBV3-1/TRBV3-2	.	.	TRBJ1-2	TGTGCCAGCAGCCCCCGGACAGACTCTCGGGGCTACACCTTC	CASSPRTDSRGYTF
TRBV9	.	.	TRBJ2-5	TGTGCCAGCAGCGTCTCTAGCACGGAGACCCAGTACTTC	CASSVSSTETQYF
TRBV4-2	.	.	TRBJ1-6	TGTGCCAGCAGCCAAGAAGTCGGGCCAGGGAAGGAGCTTAATTCACCCCTCCACTTT	CASSQEVGPGKELNSPLHF
TRBV4-3	.	TRBD2	TRBJ2-1	TGCGCCAGCAGCCAAGAAGGGACTAGCTCCTACAATGAGCAGTTCTTC	CASSQEGTSSYNEQFF
TRBV4-3	.	.	TRBJ1-1	TGCGCCAGCAGCCAAGATGAGGGGGGGCCCACTGAAGCTTTCTTT	CASSQDEGGPTEAFF
TRBV7-2	.	.	TRBJ2-2	TGTGCCAGCACCTTCGTACAGAACACCGGGGAGCTGTTTTTT	CASTFVQNTGELFF
TRBV7-6	.	TRBD1	TRBJ1-4	TGTGCCAGCAGCTTAGTTTCGGGACAGGGAAATGAAAAACTGTTTTTT	CASSLVSGQGNEKLFF
TRBV12-3/TRBV12-4	.	.	TRBJ1-1	TGTGCCAGCAGTTTATGGGGGGCTGAAGCTTTCTTT	CASSLWGAEAFF
TRBV4-1	.	.	TRBJ1-6	TGCGCCAGCAGCCAAGACCTCCCGCCAGGGTTCAAATCACCCCTCCACTTT	CASSQDLPPGFKSPLHF
TRBV5-8	.	.	TRBJ2-1	TGTGCCAGCTTCTATAAGAGGTCTGAGCAGTTCTTC	CASFYKRSEQFF
TRBV3-1/TRBV3-2	.	TRBD1	TRBJ1-2	TGTGCCAGCAGCCGAAGGGGGCGCGGTGGCTACACCTTC	CASSRRGRGGYTF
TRBV9	.	TRBD1	TRBJ1-2	TGTGCCAGCAGCGTAGCGGGGGACAGGGCAGATGGCTACACCTTC	CASSVAGDRADGYTF
TRBV9	.	.	TRBJ1-1	TGTGCCAGCAGCCCGAGGGGAGGGTCTCGTGTCTCGATGAACACTGAAGCTTTCTTT	CASSPRGGSRVSMNTEAFF
TRBV9	.	.	TRBJ1-6	TGTGCCAGCAGCGTATCTCCCTTTTATAATTCACCCCTCCACTTT	CASSVSPFYNSPLHF
TRBV29-1	.	.	TRBJ1-2	TGCAGCGTTGAACAGGCCGAAGGCTACACCTTC	CSVEQAEGYTF
TRBV6-4	.	TRBD2	TRBJ2-1	TGTGCCAGCAGTGAAGCGGGGGAGCGCAATGAGCAGTTCTTC	CASSEAGERNEQFF
TRBV21-1	.	.	TRBJ2-7	TGTGCCAGCAGCAAAGCCCAGAGCGGGCTTTACGAGCAGTACTTC	CASSKAQSGLYEQYF
TRBV6-1	.	TRBD1	TRBJ2-7	TGTGCCAGCAGTGAACCGCGGACAGGGGGCTACGAGCAGTACTTC	CASSEPRTGGYEQYF